These 9 T cell receptor beta chains share one sample of origin, sequenced in a study of T cell responses to AZD1222 COVID-19 vaccine. Clones were sequenced by immunoSEQ multiplex PCR, and TCRdb holds only the in-frame ones, with some missing. The sample carries just over 80,000 clones, about 90% recorded once. The specimen was peripheral blood, collected on day 0 of AZD1222 vaccination. These receptor sequences come from an adult in good health.

This clone has just one count. V gene TRBV4-1 combines with J gene TRBJ1-6; TRBD1 is a possible D gene (5 bases). The V end was cut by 4 bases, the J end by 10 bases, with 17 bases between. This CDR3 has 15 residues. Germline V gene data show CDR1 as MGHRA and CDR2 as YSYEKL. In DNA, the CDR3 is TGCGCCAGCAGCCCAGGTGGTAGGGGCAGATCACCCCTCCACTTT. This encodes CASSPGGRGRSPLHF.

V is TRBV7-9 and J is TRBJ1-1; D remains ambiguous. The V end was cut by 3 bases, the J end by 2 bases, with 13 bases between. Germline values: CDR1 SEHNR, CDR2 FQNEAQ (reference sequence). This CDR3 is 15 amino acids long. The CDR3 sequence: CASSFYIGDNTEAFF. CDR3 nucleotides: TGTGCCAGCAGCTTCTATATAGGAGATAACACTGAAGCTTTCTTT.

The J gene is TRBJ2-2, the V gene TRBV24-1; possible D gene TRBD1, 5 bases. Trimming removed 1 base at V and 4 bases at J, with 6 bases between. Germline CDR1 reads KGHDR; CDR2 reads SFDVKD. CDR3 length: 14 amino acids. The CDR3 nucleotides are TGTGCCACCAGTGATTTTAGGGGCACCGGGGAGCTGTTTTTT. Protein product: CATSDFRGTGELFF.

J is TRBJ2-3 and V is TRBV7-9; possibly TRBD1 for D (6 bases). Trimming took off 5 bases at V and 1 base at J, with 10 bases between the two ends. The CDR3 loop spans 14 amino acids. Germline CDR1 reads SEHNR; CDR2 reads FQNEAQ (reference sequence). The CDR3 coding sequence is TGTGCCAGCAGCACAGGGATCGGCACAGATACGCAGTATTTT. Amino acids: CASSTGIGTDTQYF.

In this sample, this clone turned up a few times. This sequence joins TRBV11-2 and TRBJ1-4; D gene unclear. Trimming removed 5 bases at V and 5 bases at J, with 12 bases between. Germline values: CDR1 SGHAT, CDR2 FQNNGV. This CDR3 is 14 amino acids long. The CDR3 coding sequence is TGTGCCAGCAGCCGGACTTCCGCAAATGAAAAACTGTTTTTT. This sequence encodes CASSRTSANEKLFF. Supplemented by reference TRBV11-2 and TRBJ1-4, the full variable domain reads EAGVAQSPRYKIIEKRQSVAFWCNPISGHATLYWYQQILGQGPKLLIQFQNNGVVDDSQLPKDRFSAERLKGVDSTLKIQPAKLEDSAVYLCASSRTSANEKLFFGSGTQLSVL.

V gene TRBV5-8 combines with J gene TRBJ1-4; 7 bases line up with TRBD1. V trimming: 4 bases; J trimming: 2 bases; junction bases outside the gene matches: 8. The germline gives CDR1 SGHTS, CDR2 YDEGEE. The CDR3 runs to 16 residues. The CDR3 region is CASSGGTVSTNEKLFF. CDR3 sequence (DNA): TGTGCCAGCAGCGGGGGGACAGTTAGCACTAATGAAAAACTGTTTTTT.

V gene TRBV6-5 combines with J gene TRBJ1-2; the D is unclear. The length of the CDR3 is 13 residues. From germline, CDR1 is MNHEY and CDR2 SVGAGI. The ends were cut back, 2 bases at V and 6 bases at J, with 10 bases in the middle. The CDR3 bases are TGTGCCAGCAGTTACCTCCAGGAGAATGGCTACACCTTC. Protein product: CASSYLQENGYTF.

The genes are TRBV3-1 (or the pseudogene TRBV3-2) and TRBJ1-1; D remains unclear. The CDR3 spans 15 residues. Germline lookup yields CDR1 LGHDT and CDR2 YNNKEL (reference sequence). V was shortened by 1 base and J by 1 base, with 10 bases between the two germline ends. The CDR3: CASSQGGGWNTEAFF. In DNA form, the CDR3 reads TGTGCCAGCAGCCAAGGAGGAGGATGGAACACTGAAGCTTTCTTT.

V is TRBV5-1 and J is TRBJ1-2; D uncertain. The germline V and J ends were trimmed by 2 bases and 7 bases, with 15 bases remaining between them. Germline V gene data show CDR1 as SGHRS and CDR2 as YFSETQ. The CDR3 totals 14 residues. The CDR3 coding sequence is TGCGCCAGCAGCTTACGGAGGGAAACCCCTGGCTACACCTTC. Its protein product is CASSLRRETPGYTF.